This TCR beta chain was captured by sequencing in a study of T cell clones after liver transplantation. Study outcomes and limitations: Graft donor-reactive T cells possibly entered the graft instead of undergoing deletion.

Note on this clone: The antigen is unknown.

Germline V gene data show CDR1 as MNHNY and CDR2 as SVGAGI (reference sequence). Between the trimmed V and J ends, which lost 3 bases and 7 bases, there was a span of 10 bases. This CDR3 comprises 13 residues. The assay was immunoSEQ multiplex PCR, and TCRdb's table has in-frame clones only and misses some. The sample holds about 74,000 clones; 80% are singletons and the top ten take about 0.6%. This TCR derives from a human donor who received a liver transplant. The input for sequencing was CD4+ T cells from blood, taken before liver transplant. The gene calls are TRBV6-6 and TRBJ2-1; TRBD2 might be the D (5 bases). CDR3 residues: CASSYQRANEQFF. The DNA for the CDR3 is TGTGCCAGCAGTTATCAGAGGGCTAATGAGCAGTTCTTC.